This T cell receptor beta chain emerged from a study of cytomegalovirus exposure and HLA in healthy donors. Study-wide findings and caveats: The study labeled 150 to 200 TCR beta chains cytomegalovirus-associated.

The CDR3 sequence is 16 residues long. Losses at the gene ends were 3 bases for V and 5 bases for J; bases not matched to a gene: 15. Per germline, CDR1 SQVTM and CDR2 ANQGSEA. Profiled with immunoSEQ multiplex PCR; TCRdb holds only in-frame clones, not every one. Of about 160,000 clones in the sample, around nine tenths were seen once. The donors were members of the validation cohort, which comprised 90 to 150 subjects and was separate from the first cohort of 666 subjects. As to this clone: Its target is not known.

Source material: PBMCs. The chain employs TRBV29-1 and TRBJ2-5; 7 bases are shared with TRBD2. This TCR derives from a woman aged 18-29 years in good health and CMV-seropositive. The CDR3 DNA follows: TGCAGCGTTGATGGGTCGAGCGGGACCCCCCCCGAGACCCAGTACTTC. This codes for CSVDGSSGTPPETQYF.